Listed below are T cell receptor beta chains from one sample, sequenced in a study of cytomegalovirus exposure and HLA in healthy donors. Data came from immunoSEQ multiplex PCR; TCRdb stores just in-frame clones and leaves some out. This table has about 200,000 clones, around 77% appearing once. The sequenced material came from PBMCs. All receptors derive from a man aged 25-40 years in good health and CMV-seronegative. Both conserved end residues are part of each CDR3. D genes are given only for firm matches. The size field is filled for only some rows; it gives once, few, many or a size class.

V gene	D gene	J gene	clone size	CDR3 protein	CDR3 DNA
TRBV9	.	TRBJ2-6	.	CASSVESTGANVLTF	TGTGCCAGCAGCGTAGAATCCACTGGGGCCAACGTCCTGACTTTC
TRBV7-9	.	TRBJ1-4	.	CASSLDSNEKLFF	TGTGCCAGCAGCCTGGACAGTAATGAAAAACTGTTTTTT
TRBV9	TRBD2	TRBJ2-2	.	CASTGMTSGRTNTGELFF	TGTGCCAGCACTGGGATGACTAGCGGGAGGACTAACACCGGGGAGCTGTTTTTT
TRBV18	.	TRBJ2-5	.	CASSPLAGETQYF	TGTGCCAGCTCACCATTGGCAGGAGAGACCCAGTACTTC
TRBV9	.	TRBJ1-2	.	CASSGRQDNYGYTF	TGTGCCAGCAGCGGGCGACAGGATAACTATGGCTACACCTTC
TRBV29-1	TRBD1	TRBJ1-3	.	CSADGGTGGNTIYF	TGCAGCGCCGACGGCGGGACAGGGGGAAACACCATATATTTT
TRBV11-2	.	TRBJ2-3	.	CASSLVSDTQYF	TGTGCCAGCAGCTTAGTATCAGATACGCAGTATTTT
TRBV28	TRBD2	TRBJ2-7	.	CASSTRWTSGPVGYEQYF	TGTGCCAGCAGTACAAGATGGACTAGCGGCCCCGTCGGCTACGAGCAGTACTTC
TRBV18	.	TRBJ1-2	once	CASSTADTYGYTF	TGTGCCAGCTCGACGGCGGACACCTATGGCTACACCTTC
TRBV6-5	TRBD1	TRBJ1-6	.	CASTPGTGNSPLHF	TGTGCCAGCACCCCCGGGACAGGGAATTCACCCCTCCACTTT
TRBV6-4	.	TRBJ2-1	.	CASSPGQSTYNEQFF	TGTGCCAGCAGTCCCGGACAGTCTACTTACAATGAGCAGTTCTTC
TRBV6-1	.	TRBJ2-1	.	CASSGRARGASYNEQFF	TGTGCCAGCAGTGGGCGCGCCAGGGGGGCCTCCTACAATGAGCAGTTCTTC
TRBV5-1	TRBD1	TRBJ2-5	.	CASSYVTGVRQETQYF	TGCGCCAGCAGTTACGTGACAGGGGTACGCCAAGAGACCCAGTACTTC
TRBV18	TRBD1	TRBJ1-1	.	CASSPAGGTEAFF	TGTGCCAGCTCACCAGCAGGGGGCACTGAAGCTTTCTTT
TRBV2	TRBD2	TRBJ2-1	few	CASSDGLAGGYEQFF	TGTGCCAGCAGTGACGGCCTAGCGGGGGGGTATGAGCAGTTCTTC
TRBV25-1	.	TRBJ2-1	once	CASSDTDRIPYNEQFF	TGTGCCAGCAGTGACACAGACAGGATACCCTACAATGAGCAGTTCTTC
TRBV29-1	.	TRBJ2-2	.	CSVEGYLDTGELFF	TGCAGCGTTGAAGGCTACCTGGACACCGGGGAGCTGTTTTTT